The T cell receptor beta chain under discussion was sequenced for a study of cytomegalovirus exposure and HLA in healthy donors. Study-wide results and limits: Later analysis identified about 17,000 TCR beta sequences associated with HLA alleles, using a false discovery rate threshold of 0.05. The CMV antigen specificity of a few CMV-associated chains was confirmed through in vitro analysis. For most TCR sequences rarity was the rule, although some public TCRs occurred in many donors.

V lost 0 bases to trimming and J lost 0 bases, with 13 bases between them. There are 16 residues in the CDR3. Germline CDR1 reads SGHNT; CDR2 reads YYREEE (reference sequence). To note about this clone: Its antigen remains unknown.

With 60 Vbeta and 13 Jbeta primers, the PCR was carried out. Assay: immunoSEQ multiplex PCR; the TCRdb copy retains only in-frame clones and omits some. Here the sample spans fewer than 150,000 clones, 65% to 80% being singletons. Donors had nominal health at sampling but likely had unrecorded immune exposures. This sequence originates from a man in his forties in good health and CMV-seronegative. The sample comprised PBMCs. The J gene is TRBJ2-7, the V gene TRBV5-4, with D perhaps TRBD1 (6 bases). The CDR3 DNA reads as TGTGCCAGCAGCTTGGGCCCAACAGGGAGCTCCTACGAGCAGTACTTC. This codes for CASSLGPTGSSYEQYF.